This T cell receptor beta chain was sequenced in a study of CD8 T cells in Susac syndrome. Reverse transcription of roughly 0.45 to 1 ug RNA used random hexamers. Multiplex PCR with immunoSEQ amplified the TCR beta CDR3 across 54 Vbeta and 13 Jbeta. TCRdb reanalysed the immunoSEQ multiplex PCR reads using MiXCR and keeps one entry per CDR3 protein. The repertoire has some 200,000 distinct CDR3 sequences, 90% to 95% of them found once; the top ten carry about 0.09%. The CDR3 is 15 residues long. Unmatched junction bases numbered 5, after V lost 5 bases and J lost 3 bases. Germline V gives CDR1 SEHNR, CDR2 FQNEAQ (reference sequence).

The chain employs TRBV7-9 and TRBJ1-1, with 11 bases aligning to TRBD1. Source material: CD4+ T cells from PBMCs. This TCR was sampled from a human donor with Susac syndrome. This CDR3 reads CASSGLGQGDTEAFF. CDR3 bases: TGTGCCAGCAGCGGCCTGGGACAGGGGGACACTGAAGCTTTCTTT.